This T cell receptor (beta chain) comes out of a study of blood T cells in healthy people across ages. Study-level findings and limits: Higher diversity and more naive CD4+ cells were features of long-lived donors, compared to aged donors.

As for this clonotype: Antigen: not known.

This CDR3 is 18 amino acids long. The germline gives CDR1 MDHEN, CDR2 SYDVKM. After removal of 6 bases from V and 7 bases from J, the junction contained 22 bases not matched to a gene. Then a second PCR, running about 6 to 11 cycles, was carried out with a sample-barcoded 5' primer and a J-beta primer mix. Carrying 12 random nucleotides, a template-switch adaptor labeled each individual cDNA molecule. TCRdb re-called the 5' RACE reads with MiXCR, one entry per CDR3 protein. The sample has 1.5 million or so distinct CDR3 sequences, under 55% seen once. All donors came from Russia, were Caucasian and healthy, and spanned ages roughly 6 to 95.

The chain is built from TRBV28 and TRBJ2-7; TRBD2 agrees at 9 bases. This TCR was sampled from a woman under 30 in good health. The sample comprised blood. The CDR3 sequence: CASRNSLAGYTYYNEQYF. In DNA, the CDR3 is TGTGCCAGCAGAAATTCCCTAGCGGGGTATACCTACTACAATGAGCAGTACTTC.